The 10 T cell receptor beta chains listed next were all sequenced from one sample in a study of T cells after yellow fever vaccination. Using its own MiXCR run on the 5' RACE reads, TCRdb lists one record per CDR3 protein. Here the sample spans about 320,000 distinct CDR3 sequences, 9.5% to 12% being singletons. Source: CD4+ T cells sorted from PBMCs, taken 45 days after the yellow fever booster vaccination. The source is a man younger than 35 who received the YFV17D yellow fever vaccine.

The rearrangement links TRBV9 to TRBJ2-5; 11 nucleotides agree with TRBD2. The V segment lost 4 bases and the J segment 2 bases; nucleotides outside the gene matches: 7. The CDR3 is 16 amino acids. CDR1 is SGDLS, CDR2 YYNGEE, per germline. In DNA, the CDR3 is TGTGCCAGCAGCTCCATGACTAGCGGGGCACAAGAGACCCAGTACTTC. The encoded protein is CASSSMTSGAQETQYF.

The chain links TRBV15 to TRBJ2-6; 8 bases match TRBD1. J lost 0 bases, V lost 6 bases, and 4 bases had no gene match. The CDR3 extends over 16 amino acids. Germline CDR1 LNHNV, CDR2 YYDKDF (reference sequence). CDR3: CATSRDRPSGANVLTF. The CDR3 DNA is TGTGCCACCAGTCGGGACAGGCCCTCTGGGGCCAACGTCCTGACTTTC.

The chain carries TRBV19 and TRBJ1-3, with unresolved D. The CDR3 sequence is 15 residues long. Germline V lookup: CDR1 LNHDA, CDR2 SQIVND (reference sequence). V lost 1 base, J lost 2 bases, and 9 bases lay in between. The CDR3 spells CASSIGGSAGNTIYF. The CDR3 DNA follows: TGTGCCAGTAGTATAGGCGGAAGCGCTGGAAACACCATATATTTT.

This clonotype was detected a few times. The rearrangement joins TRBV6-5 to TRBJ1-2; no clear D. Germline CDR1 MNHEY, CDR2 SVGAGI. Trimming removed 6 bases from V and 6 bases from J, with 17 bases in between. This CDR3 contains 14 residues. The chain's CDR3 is CASSRTTTANGYTF. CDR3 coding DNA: TGTGCCAGCAGCCGTACGACAACCGCGAATGGCTACACCTTC.

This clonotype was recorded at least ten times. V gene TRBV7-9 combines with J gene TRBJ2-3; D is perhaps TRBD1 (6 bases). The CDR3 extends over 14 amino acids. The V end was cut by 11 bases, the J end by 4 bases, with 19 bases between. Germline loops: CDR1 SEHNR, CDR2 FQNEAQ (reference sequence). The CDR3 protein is CAYLDSYFSDTQYF. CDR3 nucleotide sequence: TGTGCCTACTTGGACAGCTATTTTTCAGATACGCAGTATTTT.

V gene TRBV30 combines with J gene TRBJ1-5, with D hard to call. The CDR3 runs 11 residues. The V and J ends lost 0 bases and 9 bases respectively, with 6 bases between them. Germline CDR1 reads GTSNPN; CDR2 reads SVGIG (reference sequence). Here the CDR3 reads CAWSVLGPQHF. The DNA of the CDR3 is TGTGCCTGGAGTGTACTGGGGCCCCAGCATTTT.

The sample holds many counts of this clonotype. CDR3 in amino acids: CASSFGPIDEQYF. CDR3 coding DNA: TGTGCCAGCAGCTTCGGACCGATAGACGAGCAGTACTTC. The rearrangement uses TRBV7-2 and TRBJ2-7; D unclear. The V gene lost 3 bases and the J gene lost 5 bases, with 11 bases spanning the gap. The CDR3 covers 13 residues. Looked up from germline, CDR1 is SGHTA and CDR2 is FQGNSA.

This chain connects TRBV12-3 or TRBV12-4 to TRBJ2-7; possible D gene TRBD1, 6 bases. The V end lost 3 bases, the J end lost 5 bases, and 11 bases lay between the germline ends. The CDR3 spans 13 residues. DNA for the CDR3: TGTGCCAGCAGTTTGAGCAGGGGAAACGAGCAGTACTTC. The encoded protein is CASSLSRGNEQYF.

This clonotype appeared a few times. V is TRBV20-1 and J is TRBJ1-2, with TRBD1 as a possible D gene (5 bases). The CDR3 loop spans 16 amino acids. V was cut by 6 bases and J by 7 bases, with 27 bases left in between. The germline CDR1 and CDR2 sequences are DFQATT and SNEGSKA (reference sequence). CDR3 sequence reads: CSARPSPGTNGAGYTF. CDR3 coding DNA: TGCAGTGCCCGGCCATCTCCGGGGACCAATGGGGCTGGCTACACCTTC.

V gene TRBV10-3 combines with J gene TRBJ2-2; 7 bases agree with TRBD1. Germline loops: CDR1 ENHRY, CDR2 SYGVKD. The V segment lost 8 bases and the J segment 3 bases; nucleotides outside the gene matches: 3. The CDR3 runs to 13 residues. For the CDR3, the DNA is TGTGCCATCCGCCAGGGGGACACCGGGGAGCTGTTTTTT. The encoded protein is CAIRQGDTGELFF.